Each of the 27 T cell receptor beta chains below was sequenced from the same sample in a study of regulatory T cells in long-lasting Graves disease. Described time point: newly diagnosed GD, antithyroid drugs for less than 3 months. PBMC RNA served as the TCR library source. For TCR beta, libraries came from iRepertoire HTBI primers and Arm-PCR of CDR3 regions. TCRdb re-called the multiplex PCR reads with MiXCR, one entry per CDR3 protein. The sample consists of around 450,000 distinct CDR3 sequences, about 15% of them appearing once. These data are also associated with another study on T cells in Graves' hyperthyroidism and ophthalmopathy.

This material consisted of peripheral blood mononuclear cells (PBMCs), taken at new diagnosis, from a patient treated with antithyroid drugs. The origin of the receptors is a woman aged 40 to 49 with Graves disease.

As DNA, the CDR3 is TGCAGTGTTGTAGGCGGGATAGTTTACAATGAGCAGTTCTTC. Protein: CSVVGGIVYNEQFF. This chain connects TRBV20-1 to TRBJ2-1; tentatively, D is TRBD2 (6 bases). Germline V gene data show CDR1 as DFQATT and CDR2 as SNEGSKA (reference sequence). V was pared by 7 bases and J by 4 bases, with 17 bases between. The CDR3 loop spans 14 amino acids.

The V gene is TRBV5-6, the J gene TRBJ2-4, with D hard to call. V shed 1 base and J shed 5 bases, with 10 bases lying between them. Germline values: CDR1 SGHDT, CDR2 YYEEEE. This CDR3 is 14 amino acids long. The CDR3 region is CASSLPPSENIQYF. The CDR3 DNA reads TGTGCCAGCAGCTTGCCCCCTTCTGAAAACATTCAGTACTTC.

This clonotype was seen more than once but under ten times. One base away lies a much larger clone, so this may be a sequencing read error. The chain links TRBV7-8 to TRBJ2-7; possibly TRBD2 for D (6 bases). Germline lookup yields CDR1 SGHVS and CDR2 FQNEAQ. The germline V and J ends were trimmed by 5 bases and 4 bases, with 18 bases remaining between them. The CDR3 length is 15 residues. The CDR3 coding sequence is TGTGCCAGCAGCCCTCAACGGATTAGCGGATACGAGCAGTACTTC. Its protein is CASSPQRISGYEQYF. Looking up the rest from reference TRBV7-8 and TRBJ2-7 gives the full variable domain: GAGVSQSPRYKVAKRGQDVALRCDPISGHVSLFWYQQALGQGPEFLTYFQNEAQLDKSGLPSDRFFAERPEGSVSTLKIQRTQQEDSAVYLCASSPQRISGYEQYFGPGTRLTVT.

This clonotype was detected only a few times. The V and J genes are TRBV29-1 and TRBJ1-1; the D gene is possibly TRBD1 (6 bases). The V gene lost 6 bases and the J gene lost 2 bases, with 16 bases spanning the gap. CDR1 and CDR2 (germline): SQVTM, ANQGSEA. The CDR3 has 14 amino acids. CDR3 DNA sequence: TGCAGCGTCCCACAGGGTAGGGTTAACACTGAAGCTTTCTTT. This codes for CSVPQGRVNTEAFF.

This clonotype showed up many times. V usage is TRBV6-5 and J usage is TRBJ2-3; 14 bases align to TRBD2. The ends lost 4 bases at V and 4 bases at J; junction bases unmatched: 7. The CDR3 totals 17 residues. CDR1 and CDR2 from the germline V gene are MNHEY and SVGAGI. The CDR3 loop reads CASSFSGTSGRSDTQYF. CDR3 sequence (DNA): TGTGCCAGCAGTTTCTCCGGGACTAGCGGGAGATCAGATACGCAGTATTTT.

This clonotype came up many times. This chain uses TRBV28 with TRBJ1-1; D possibly corresponds to TRBD1 (5 bases). The CDR3 extends over 11 amino acids. V was trimmed by 6 bases and J by 12 bases, leaving 14 bases between them. Germline V gives CDR1 MDHEN, CDR2 SYDVKM. In DNA, the CDR3 is TGTGCCAGCAGCTTTGACCGGGGGACTTTCTTT. Translated: CASSFDRGTFF.

This clonotype has at least ten counts. This rearrangement joins TRBV7-2 to TRBJ2-7, with D possibly being TRBD2 (6 bases). CDR1 and CDR2 from the germline V gene are SGHTA and FQGNSA. There are 13 residues in the CDR3. The V end lost 6 bases, the J end lost 4 bases, and 13 bases lay between the germline ends. The CDR3 here is CASSRERGYEQYF. CDR3 DNA sequence: TGTGCCAGCAGTCGGGAGAGAGGGTACGAGCAGTACTTC.

The chain joins TRBV6-1 to TRBJ2-2; the D gene could be TRBD1 or TRBD2 (5 bases each). Trimming removed 5 bases at V and 0 bases at J, with 25 bases between. The CDR3 has 20 residues. The germline V gene encodes CDR1 MNHNS and CDR2 SASEGT. Here the CDR3 reads CASSPRTDTLGRANTGELFF. The CDR3 DNA reads TGTGCCAGCAGTCCCCGGACTGACACCTTGGGCAGGGCGAACACCGGGGAGCTGTTTTTT.

This clonotype has ten or more counts. This chain's CDR3 is CATIHATVTDTQYF. DNA of the CDR3: TGTGCCACCATCCACGCGACAGTCACAGATACGCAGTATTTT. The chain has TRBV2 and TRBJ2-3, with D possibly being TRBD1 (5 bases). Trimming pared 10 bases from V and 2 bases from J, leaving 16 bases between. The CDR3 consists of 14 residues. Germline V gene lookup returns CDR1 SNHLY and CDR2 FYNNEI.

The chain uses TRBV29-1 and TRBJ1-1, with 7 bases identical to TRBD1. CDR1 is SQVTM and CDR2 is ANQGSEA in the germline V gene. The CDR3 consists of 9 residues. Unmatched junction bases numbered 5, after V lost 8 bases and J lost 11 bases. The CDR3 nucleotides read TGCAGCTCAACAGGGGACGCTTTCTTT. This gives the protein CSSTGDAFF.

In its sample, this clonotype was seen many times. The chain links TRBV28 to TRBJ1-1; 7 positions agree with TRBD1. CDR3 length: 12 amino acids. CDR1 MDHEN and CDR2 SYDVKM come from the germline V gene. After removal of 3 bases from V and 9 bases from J, the junction contained 4 bases not matched to a gene. The CDR3 bases are TGTGCCAGCAGTTTCAAGACAGGGAAAGCTTTCTTT. Its protein product is CASSFKTGKAFF.

This clonotype has a count of ten or more. J is TRBJ1-2 and V is TRBV28, with 10 bases identical to TRBD1. With 7 bases clipped from V and 4 bases from J, the junction kept 15 bases outside the gene matches. Germline V lookup: CDR1 MDHEN, CDR2 SYDVKM. This CDR3 has 17 amino acids. Written as DNA, the CDR3 is TGTGCCAGCAACCCCCTGACAGGGGGCGATCCCCTCTATGGCTACACCTTC. Its translation: CASNPLTGGDPLYGYTF.

There are a few counts of this clonotype. The chain carries TRBV19 and TRBJ2-3; D unclear. Trimming removed 2 bases at V and 4 bases at J, with 4 bases between. Germline V lookup: CDR1 LNHDA, CDR2 SQIVND (reference sequence). The length of the CDR3 is 12 residues. The CDR3 reads CASSINPDTQYF. The DNA for the CDR3 is TGTGCCAGTAGTATAAACCCAGATACGCAGTATTTT.

The V call is TRBV12-3 or TRBV12-4, the J call TRBJ2-2, with 12 bases fitting TRBD2. J gave up 0 bases and V 3 bases, and 8 bases lay outside the gene matches. The CDR3 totals 19 residues. The CDR3: CASSFIRTSGNPNTGELFF. CDR3 nucleotide sequence: TGTGCCAGCAGTTTTATCAGGACTAGCGGGAATCCGAACACCGGGGAGCTGTTTTTT.

As regards this clonotype: A far larger clone is one base from this, pointing to a likely read error. The chain carries TRBV28 and TRBJ2-5; possibly TRBD2 for D (5 bases). Germline CDR1 and CDR2: MDHEN and SYDVKM. The CDR3 is 13 amino acids. The CDR3 is CASSVWERETLYF. DNA of the CDR3: TGTGCCAGCAGTGTTTGGGAGAGGGAGACCCTGTACTTC.

This clonotype came up many times. V and J are TRBV29-1 and TRBJ1-4; no firm D call. CDR3 length equals 15 residues. Per the germline V gene, CDR1 is SQVTM and CDR2 is ANQGSEA. The V end was cut by 4 bases, the J end by 7 bases, with 19 bases between. This CDR3 is CSVAIKDGLGEKLFF. CDR3 DNA sequence: TGCAGCGTTGCAATCAAGGACGGTCTGGGTGAAAAACTGTTTTTT.

This clonotype was found many times. V and J are TRBV12-5 and TRBJ1-5; TRBD1 agrees at 7 bases. Looked up from germline, CDR1 is LGHNT and CDR2 is FRNRAP. The ends lost 1 base at V and 4 bases at J; junction bases unmatched: 1. The CDR3 is 14 amino acids. The CDR3 DNA reads as TGTGCTAGTGGTTTGGAACAGGGGAATCAGCCCCAGCATTTT. It is translated as CASGLEQGNQPQHF.

The chain has TRBV4-3 and TRBJ2-1; 7 nucleotides align to TRBD1. The CDR3 has 16 residues. Trimming removed 4 bases from V and 2 bases from J; junction bases left unmatched: 8. Germline CDR1 reads LGHNA; CDR2 reads YSLEER. CDR3 region: CASSRTQGIAYNEQFF. In nucleotides, the CDR3 is TGCGCCAGCAGCCGAACACAGGGGATCGCCTACAATGAGCAGTTCTTC.

At least ten counts were recorded for this clonotype. The chain employs TRBV28 and TRBJ2-5; the D is unclear. Germline assignment: CDR1 MDHEN and CDR2 SYDVKM. The CDR3 spans 13 residues. The germline V and J ends were trimmed by 5 bases and 5 bases, with 12 bases remaining between them. The CDR3 DNA reads TGTGCCAGCAGTCTTAGCAGAGCCGAGACCCAGTACTTC. Translating gives CASSLSRAETQYF.

This clonotype was found many times. The chain combines TRBV6-1 with TRBJ2-7; 9 bases agree with TRBD1. Germline loops: CDR1 MNHNS, CDR2 SASEGT. CDR3 size: 15 residues. The ends lost 6 bases at V and 6 bases at J; junction bases unmatched: 12. This chain's CDR3 is CASRLQGASVPEQYF. The CDR3 region has the DNA TGTGCCAGCAGACTACAGGGGGCCTCTGTCCCCGAGCAGTACTTC.

The chain uses TRBV7-6 and TRBJ2-1; tentative D call: TRBD2 (5 bases). This CDR3 is built from 15 residues. Trimming stripped 1 base from V and 3 bases from J, with 10 bases between. CDR1 and CDR2 from the germline V gene are SGHVS and FNYEAQ. CDR3 nucleotide sequence: TGTGCCAGCAGCTTAGTTACCGGGGACTACAATGAGCAGTTCTTC. Its protein product is CASSLVTGDYNEQFF.

The V call is TRBV7-8, the J call TRBJ2-2; 13 bases are shared with TRBD2. The length of the CDR3 is 17 residues. J gave up 6 bases and V 1 base, and 5 bases lay outside the gene matches. CDR1 is SGHVS and CDR2 is FQNEAQ in the germline V gene. The CDR3 protein is CASSLVILAGGPGELFF. CDR3 DNA: TGTGCCAGCAGCTTAGTAATACTAGCGGGAGGGCCCGGGGAGCTGTTTTTT.

In this sample, this clonotype turned up many times. The chain couples TRBV30 to TRBJ1-1; the D gene is possibly TRBD1 (5 bases). The V end lost 3 bases, the J end lost 0 bases, and 14 bases lay between the germline ends. In germline, CDR1 is GTSNPN, CDR2 SVGIG (reference sequence). This CDR3 region has 15 residues. CDR3 bases: TGTGCCTGGAGACATAAAGACAGACTGAACACTGAAGCTTTCTTT. This translates into CAWRHKDRLNTEAFF. The whole variable domain, remainder taken from reference TRBV30 and TRBJ1-1, is SQTIHQWPATLVQPVGSPLSLECTVEGTSNPNLYWYRQAAGRGLQLLFYSVGIGQISSEVPQNLSASRPQDRQFILSSKKLLLSDSGFYLCAWRHKDRLNTEAFFGQGTRLTVV.

Many counts were recorded for this clonotype. Here the CDR3 DNA reads TGTGCCAGCAGCTACGTAGGGAGCAATCAGCCCCAGCATTTT. This gives the protein CASSYVGSNQPQHF. The rearrangement uses TRBV12-3 or TRBV12-4 and TRBJ1-5; D is unresolved. The CDR3 totals 14 residues. Trimming pared 6 bases from V and 1 base from J, leaving 10 bases between.

In the case of this clonotype: This is likely an artifact of a read error, given a far larger clone one base away. V usage is TRBV12-3 or TRBV12-4 and J usage is TRBJ2-7; 7 bases are shared with TRBD2. This CDR3 contains 15 residues. V lost 4 bases, J lost 0 bases, and 6 bases stayed unmatched. CDR3 in amino acids: CASSYGASGSYEQYF. As DNA, the CDR3 is TGTGCCAGCAGTTACGGGGCTAGCGGCTCCTACGAGCAGTACTTC.

This clonotype was counted only a few times. V is TRBV5-6 and J is TRBJ2-5; a weak D match, TRBD1 (5 bases). The length of the CDR3 is 14 residues. Germline V lookup: CDR1 SGHDT, CDR2 YYEEEE. The germline V and J ends were trimmed by 1 base and 5 bases, with 12 bases remaining between them. DNA of the CDR3: TGTGCCAGCAGCTTGAGGGGTCCCGGGGAGACCCAGTACTTC. This sequence encodes CASSLRGPGETQYF.

In its sample, this clonotype was seen many times. The rearrangement uses TRBV11-1 and TRBJ1-1, with unresolved D. The CDR3 is 15 residues long. Per the germline V gene, CDR1 is SGHAT and CDR2 is FQDESV (reference sequence). Trimming left V 5 bases short and J 0 bases short, with 13 bases between. This chain's CDR3 is CASSPRLRMNTEAFF. The CDR3 coding sequence is TGTGCCAGCAGCCCCCGGCTGAGGATGAACACTGAAGCTTTCTTT.